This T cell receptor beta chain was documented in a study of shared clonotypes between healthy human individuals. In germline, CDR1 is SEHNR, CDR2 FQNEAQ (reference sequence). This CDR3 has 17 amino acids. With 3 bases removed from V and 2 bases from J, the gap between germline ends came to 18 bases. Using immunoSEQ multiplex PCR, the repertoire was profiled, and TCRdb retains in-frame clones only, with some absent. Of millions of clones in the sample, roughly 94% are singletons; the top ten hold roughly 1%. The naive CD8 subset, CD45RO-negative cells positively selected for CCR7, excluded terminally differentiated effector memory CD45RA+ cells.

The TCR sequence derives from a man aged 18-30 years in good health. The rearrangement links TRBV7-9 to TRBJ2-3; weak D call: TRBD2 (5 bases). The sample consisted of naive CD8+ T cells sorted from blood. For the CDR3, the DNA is TGTGCCAGCAGCTTTATTAGGTCAAGCGGCATCACAGATACGCAGTATTTT. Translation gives CASSFIRSSGITDTQYF.